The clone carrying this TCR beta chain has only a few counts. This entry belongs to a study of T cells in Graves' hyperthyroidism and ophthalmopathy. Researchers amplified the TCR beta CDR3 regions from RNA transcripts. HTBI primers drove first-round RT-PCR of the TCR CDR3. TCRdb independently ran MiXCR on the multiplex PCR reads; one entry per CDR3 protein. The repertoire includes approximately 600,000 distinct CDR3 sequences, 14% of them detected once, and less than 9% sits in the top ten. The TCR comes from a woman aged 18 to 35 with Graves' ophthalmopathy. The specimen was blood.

DNA of the CDR3: TGTGCCACCAGTGCCGCGGGGGCGAACACTGAAGCTTTCTTT. Translated, it gives CATSAAGANTEAFF. The chain uses TRBV24-1 and TRBJ1-1, with D possibly matching TRBD1 (6 bases). This CDR3 region has 14 residues. V gave up 5 bases and J gave up 1 base, with 10 bases separating them. The germline V gene encodes CDR1 KGHDR and CDR2 SFDVKD.